Each of the 13 T cell receptor beta chains below was sequenced from the same sample in a study of technical replicates of blood from a few donors. TCRdb's copy holds only in-frame clones and misses some; the assay was immunoSEQ multiplex PCR. The table has 79,000 or so clones, over 75% seen once; the top ten hold 0.25%. The source material was T cells isolated from PBMCs. Source of these receptors: a human donor in good health.

This chain links TRBV4-2 with TRBJ2-7; TRBD2 might be the D (6 bases). The CDR3 loop spans 17 amino acids. Trimming shortened V by 0 bases and J by 2 bases, and 17 bases separated the two germline ends. Germline V gene sequence: CDR1 LGHNA, CDR2 YNFKEQ. The CDR3 DNA reads as TGTGCCAGCAGCCAAGAATATTCGGGGACTTTCCCCTACGAGCAGTACTTC. It specifies CASSQEYSGTFPYEQYF.

The chain uses TRBV2 and TRBJ1-1, with D perhaps matching TRBD1 (5 bases). Germline CDR1 reads SNHLY; CDR2 reads FYNNEI. The CDR3 has 13 amino acids. V gave up 4 bases and J gave up 4 bases, with 10 bases separating them. In nucleotides, the CDR3 is TGTGCCAGCAGTGTCCGGGGGGGCACTGAAGCTTTCTTT. Translation gives CASSVRGGTEAFF.

V is TRBV2 and J is TRBJ2-7, with D unresolved. The germline V gene encodes CDR1 SNHLY and CDR2 FYNNEI. The V gene lost 4 bases and the J gene lost 7 bases, with 11 bases spanning the gap. The CDR3 has 12 residues. In nucleotides, the CDR3 is TGTGCCAGCAGTGTCACAGCAGGAGAGCAGTACTTC. Amino acids: CASSVTAGEQYF.

The chain has TRBV7-3 and TRBJ2-7; D is undetermined. Germline V CDR1 and CDR2: SGHTA, FQGTGA. CDR3 length: 14 amino acids. V gave up 5 bases and J gave up 5 bases, with 16 bases separating them. The CDR3 region is CASSPTPQAHEQYF. The CDR3 bases are TGTGCCAGCAGCCCGACCCCCCAGGCCCACGAGCAGTACTTC.

This clone was counted once. The gene calls are TRBV4-1 and TRBJ1-2, with 8 bases fitting TRBD1. With V trimmed by 3 bases and J by 6 bases, 6 bases remained unmatched. Germline V lookup: CDR1 MGHRA, CDR2 YSYEKL. This CDR3 region has 14 residues. The CDR3, as DNA: TGCGCCAGCAGCCATGCGACAGGGGTTGATGGCTACACCTTC. Translated, it gives CASSHATGVDGYTF.

The J gene is TRBJ2-3, the V gene TRBV27; tentatively, D is TRBD1 (6 bases). The ends were cut back, 5 bases at V and 0 bases at J, with 12 bases in the middle. The CDR3 covers 15 residues. In germline, CDR1 is MNHEY, CDR2 SMNVEV (reference sequence). The CDR3: CASSALGHSTDTQYF. DNA of the CDR3: TGTGCCAGCAGTGCCTTGGGACATAGCACAGATACGCAGTATTTT.

The chain couples TRBV27 to TRBJ2-1, with 7 bases fitting TRBD1. This CDR3 comprises 15 residues. CDR1 is MNHEY, CDR2 SMNVEV, per germline (reference sequence). Unmatched junction bases numbered 11, after V lost 4 bases and J lost 8 bases. Written as DNA, the CDR3 is TGTGCCAGCAGTTCTTTTACAGGGGCAGGGGATGAGCAGTTCTTC. Protein: CASSSFTGAGDEQFF.

This clone was seen a handful of times. V is TRBV6-1 and J is TRBJ1-5; D unresolved. This CDR3 is built from 17 residues. Germline CDR1 reads MNHNS; CDR2 reads SASEGT. Trimming took off 0 bases at V and 4 bases at J, with 16 bases between the two ends. CDR3 loop: CASSEAGGRRNNQPQHF. The CDR3 coding sequence is TGTGCCAGCAGTGAAGCTGGAGGGAGAAGGAATAATCAGCCCCAGCATTTT.

The rearrangement joins TRBV5-1 to TRBJ2-7, with 7 bases lining up with TRBD1. Germline loops: CDR1 SGHRS, CDR2 YFSETQ. The trim removed 3 bases at V and 3 bases at J, leaving 6 bases unmatched. The CDR3 spans 14 residues. CDR3 sequence reads: CASSSRTGDYEQYF. DNA of the CDR3: TGCGCCAGCAGCTCAAGGACAGGTGACTACGAGCAGTACTTC.

The chain links TRBV28 to TRBJ2-7; 8 positions match TRBD1. The germline V gene has CDR1 MDHEN and CDR2 SYDVKM. Germline trimming cut 6 bases from V and 2 bases from J; bases unmatched to any gene: 6. The CDR3 is made up of 14 amino acids. CDR3 residues: CASSKTGGAYEQYF. CDR3 bases: TGTGCCAGCAGCAAAACAGGGGGAGCCTACGAGCAGTACTTC.

The rearrangement uses TRBV5-1 and TRBJ2-7, with D unclear. The V end was cut by 0 bases, the J end by 6 bases, with 19 bases between. The CDR3 runs 16 residues. From germline, CDR1 is SGHRS and CDR2 YFSETQ. The CDR3 DNA is TGCGCCAGCAGCTTGGAAATTGTCAACCTCCCCGGCGAGCAGTACTTC. Translating it yields CASSLEIVNLPGEQYF.

The chain recombines TRBV12-5 with TRBJ2-1, with 7 bases identical to TRBD1. Germline loops: CDR1 LGHNT, CDR2 FRNRAP. The CDR3 sequence is 14 residues long. The V gene end was trimmed by 6 bases and the J gene end by 7 bases; junction bases not matched to a gene: 9. CDR3 in amino acids: CASGRPGQRNEQFF. The DNA for the CDR3 is TGTGCTAGTGGACGCCCGGGACAGAGGAATGAGCAGTTCTTC.

This sequence joins TRBV4-2 and TRBJ1-1; a weak D match, TRBD1 (5 bases). The CDR3 is 14 residues long. Germline values: CDR1 LGHNA, CDR2 YNFKEQ. Trimming stripped 0 bases from V and 4 bases from J, with 9 bases between. In DNA, the CDR3 is TGTGCCAGCAGCCAAGAGGGGGGAAGCACTGAAGCTTTCTTT. Protein sequence: CASSQEGGSTEAFF.